This T cell receptor beta chain emerged from a study of siplizumab effects on memory and regulatory T cells. TCRdb keeps only in-frame clones here, not all; method: immunoSEQ multiplex PCR. In the table there are around 7,000 clones, around 72% of which are singletons. Study observations and caveats: Confirmation that proliferating Tregs from siplizumab cultures had suppressive function was not obtained. The alloresponse seemed to draw substantially on naive T cells, which appeared more diverse than memory cells. Treg-derived clones made up an average of about 68% of mappable alloreactive CD4+ clones with siplizumab and 26.9% in controls.

The J segment lost 1 base and the V segment lost 7 bases, leaving 9 bases of the junction unmatched. Germline V gene sequence: CDR1 SNHLY, CDR2 FYNNEI. The CDR3 length is 15 residues. Unstimulated naive, memory, effector memory and TEMRA subsets were subjected to sequencing in three donor pairs. By frequency in the sample, this clone is medium-sized (0.01 to 0.1%). Antigen unknown. The sequence was obtained from a human donor in good health. This sequence joins TRBV2 and TRBJ1-1, with 7 positions matching TRBD1. The specimen sequenced was effector memory CD8+ T cells sorted from blood. Subset denoted: unstimulated CD8+ effector memory T cells. For the CDR3, the DNA is TGTGCCAGCACCACAAATGCAGGGGGGAACACTGAAGCTTTCTTT. Amino acids: CASTTNAGGNTEAFF.